This TCR beta chain was observed in a study of monozygotic twins with inflammatory bowel disease. Germline CDR1 is SGHVS and CDR2 is FQNEAQ. This CDR3 region has 15 residues. The template was total RNA from whole blood, with no T cell sorting. Template switching added UMIs carrying a 6-nucleotide sample barcode. TCRdb reanalyzed the 5' RACE reads, giving one entry per CDR3 protein sequence and no DNA. In total, the table holds about 450,000 distinct CDR3 sequences. The rearrangement uses TRBV7-8 and TRBJ1-5; TCRdb designates TRBD1, a call that cannot be tested without DNA. This TCR derives from a human donor with ulcerative colitis or Crohn's disease, or a healthy co-twin of an affected twin (not recorded which). The material sequenced was blood. The CDR3 sequence: CASSQGTGGNQPQHF.